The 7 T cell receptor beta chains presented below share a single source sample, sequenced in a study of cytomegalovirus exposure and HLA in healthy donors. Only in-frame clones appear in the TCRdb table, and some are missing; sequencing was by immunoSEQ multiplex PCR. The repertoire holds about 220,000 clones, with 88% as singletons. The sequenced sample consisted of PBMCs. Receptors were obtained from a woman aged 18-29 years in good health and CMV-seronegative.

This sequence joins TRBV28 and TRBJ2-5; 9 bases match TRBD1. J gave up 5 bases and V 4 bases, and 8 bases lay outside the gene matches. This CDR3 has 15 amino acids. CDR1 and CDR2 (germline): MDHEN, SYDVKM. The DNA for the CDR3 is TGTGCCAGCAGTTCTCCAGGGACAGGGACGGAGACCCAGTACTTC. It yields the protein CASSSPGTGTETQYF.

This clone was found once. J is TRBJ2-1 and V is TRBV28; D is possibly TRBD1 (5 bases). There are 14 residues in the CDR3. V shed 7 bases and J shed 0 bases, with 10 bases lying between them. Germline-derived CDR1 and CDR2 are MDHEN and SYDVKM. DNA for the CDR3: TGTGCCAGCATCCCAGGGTCCTCCTACAATGAGCAGTTCTTC. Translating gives CASIPGSSYNEQFF.

CDR3 in amino acids: CASSVAGGRATNEKLFF. CDR3 nucleotide sequence: TGTGCCAGCAGCGTAGCAGGGGGCCGAGCAACTAATGAAAAACTGTTTTTT. This chain uses TRBV9 with TRBJ1-4, with TRBD1 matching 8 bases. The CDR3 covers 17 residues. V trimming: 0 bases; J trimming: 0 bases; junction bases outside the gene matches: 4. CDR1 SGDLS and CDR2 YYNGEE come from the germline V gene.

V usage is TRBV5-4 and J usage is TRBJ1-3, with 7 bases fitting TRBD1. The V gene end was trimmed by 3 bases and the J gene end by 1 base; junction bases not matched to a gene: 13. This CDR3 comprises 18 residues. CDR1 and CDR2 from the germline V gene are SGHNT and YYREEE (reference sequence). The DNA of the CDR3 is TGTGCCAGCAGCTCCCGTCCGGGACAGCATATTTCTGGAAACACCATATATTTT. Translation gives CASSSRPGQHISGNTIYF.

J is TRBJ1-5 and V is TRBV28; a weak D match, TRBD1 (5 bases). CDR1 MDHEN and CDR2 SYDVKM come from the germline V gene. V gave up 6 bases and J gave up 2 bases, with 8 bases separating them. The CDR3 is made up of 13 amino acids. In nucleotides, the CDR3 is TGTGCCAGCAGATTGGGGCGCAATCAGCCCCAGCATTTT. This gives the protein CASRLGRNQPQHF. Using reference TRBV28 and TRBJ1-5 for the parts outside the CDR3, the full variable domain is DVKVTQSSRYLVKRTGEKVFLECVQDMDHENMFWYRQDPGLGLRLIYFSYDVKMKEKGDIPEGYSVSREKKERFSLILESASTNQTSMYLCASRLGRNQPQHFGDGTRLSIL.

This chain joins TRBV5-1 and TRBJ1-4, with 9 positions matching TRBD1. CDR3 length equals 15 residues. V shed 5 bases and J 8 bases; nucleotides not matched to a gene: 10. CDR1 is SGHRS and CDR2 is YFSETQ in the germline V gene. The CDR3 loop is CASRTGTGKEEKLFF. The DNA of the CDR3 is TGCGCCAGCAGAACCGGGACAGGGAAAGAGGAAAAACTGTTTTTT.

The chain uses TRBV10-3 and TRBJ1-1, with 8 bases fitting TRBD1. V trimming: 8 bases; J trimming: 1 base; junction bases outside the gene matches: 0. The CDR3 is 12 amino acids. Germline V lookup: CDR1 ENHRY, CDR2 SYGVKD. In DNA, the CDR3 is TGTGCCATCGGACAGGGGAACACTGAAGCTTTCTTT. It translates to CAIGQGNTEAFF.